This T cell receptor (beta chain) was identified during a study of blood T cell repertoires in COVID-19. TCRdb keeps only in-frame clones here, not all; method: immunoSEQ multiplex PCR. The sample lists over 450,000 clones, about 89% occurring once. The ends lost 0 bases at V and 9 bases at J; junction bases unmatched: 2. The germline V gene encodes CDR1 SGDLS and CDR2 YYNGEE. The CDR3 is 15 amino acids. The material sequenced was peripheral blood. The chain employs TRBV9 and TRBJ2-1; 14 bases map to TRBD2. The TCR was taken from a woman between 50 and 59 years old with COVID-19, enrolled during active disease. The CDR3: CASSVGLAGGSEQFF. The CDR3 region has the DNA TGTGCCAGCAGCGTAGGACTAGCGGGGGGGAGTGAGCAGTTCTTC.